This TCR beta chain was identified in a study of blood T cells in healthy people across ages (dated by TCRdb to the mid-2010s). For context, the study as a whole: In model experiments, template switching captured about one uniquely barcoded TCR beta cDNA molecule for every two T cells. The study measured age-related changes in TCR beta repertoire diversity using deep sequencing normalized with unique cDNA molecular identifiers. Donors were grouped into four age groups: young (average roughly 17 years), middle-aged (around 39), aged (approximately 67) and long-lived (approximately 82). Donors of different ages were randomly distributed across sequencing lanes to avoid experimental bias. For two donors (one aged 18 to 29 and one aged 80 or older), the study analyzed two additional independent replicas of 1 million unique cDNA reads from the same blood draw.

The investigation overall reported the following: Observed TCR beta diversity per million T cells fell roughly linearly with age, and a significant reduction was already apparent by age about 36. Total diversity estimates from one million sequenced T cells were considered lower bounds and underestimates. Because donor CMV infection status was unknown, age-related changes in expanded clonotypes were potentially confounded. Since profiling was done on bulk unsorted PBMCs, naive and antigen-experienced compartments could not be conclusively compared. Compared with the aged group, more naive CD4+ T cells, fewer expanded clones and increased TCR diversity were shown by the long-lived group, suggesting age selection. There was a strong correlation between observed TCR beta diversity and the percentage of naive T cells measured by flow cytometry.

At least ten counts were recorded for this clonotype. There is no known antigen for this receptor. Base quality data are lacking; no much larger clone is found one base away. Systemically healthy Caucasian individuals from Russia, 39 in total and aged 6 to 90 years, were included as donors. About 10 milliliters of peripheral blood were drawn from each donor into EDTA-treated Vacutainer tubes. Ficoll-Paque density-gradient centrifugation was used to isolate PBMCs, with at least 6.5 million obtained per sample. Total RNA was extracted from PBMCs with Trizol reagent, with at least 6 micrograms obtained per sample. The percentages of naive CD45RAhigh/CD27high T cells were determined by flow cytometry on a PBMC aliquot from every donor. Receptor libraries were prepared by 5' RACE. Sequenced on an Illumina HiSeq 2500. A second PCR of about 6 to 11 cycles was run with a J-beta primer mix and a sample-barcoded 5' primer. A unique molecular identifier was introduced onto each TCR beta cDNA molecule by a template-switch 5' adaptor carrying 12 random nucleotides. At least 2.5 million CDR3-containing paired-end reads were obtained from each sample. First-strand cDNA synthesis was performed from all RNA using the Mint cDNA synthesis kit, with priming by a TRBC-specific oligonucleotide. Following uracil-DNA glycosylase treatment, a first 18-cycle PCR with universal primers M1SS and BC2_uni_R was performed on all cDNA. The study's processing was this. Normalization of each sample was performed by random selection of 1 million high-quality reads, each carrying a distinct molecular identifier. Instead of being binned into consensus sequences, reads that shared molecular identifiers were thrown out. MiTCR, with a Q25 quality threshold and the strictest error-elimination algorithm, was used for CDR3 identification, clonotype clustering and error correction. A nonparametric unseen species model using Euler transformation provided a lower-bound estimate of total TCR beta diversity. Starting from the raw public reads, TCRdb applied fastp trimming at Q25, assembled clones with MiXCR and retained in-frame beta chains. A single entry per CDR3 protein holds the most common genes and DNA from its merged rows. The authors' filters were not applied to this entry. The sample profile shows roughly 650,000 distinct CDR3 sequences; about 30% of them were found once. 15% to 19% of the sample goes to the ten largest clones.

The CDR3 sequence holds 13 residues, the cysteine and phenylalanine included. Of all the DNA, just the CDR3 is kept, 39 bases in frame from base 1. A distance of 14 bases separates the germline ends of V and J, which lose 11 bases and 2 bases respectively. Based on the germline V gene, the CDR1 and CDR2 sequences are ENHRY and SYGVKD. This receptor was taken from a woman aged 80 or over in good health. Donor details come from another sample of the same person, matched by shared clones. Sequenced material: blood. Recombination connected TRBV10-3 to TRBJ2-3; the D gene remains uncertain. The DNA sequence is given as TGTGCCGCCACCCGGGTCTCCACAGATACGCAGTATTTT. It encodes CAATRVSTDTQYF.